This T cell receptor (beta chain) originates from a study of shared clonotypes between healthy human individuals. The assay was immunoSEQ multiplex PCR, and TCRdb's table has in-frame clones only and misses some. The table includes over a million clones, about 98% detected once. Study findings and constraints: Clonotypes that were shared across a handful of donors made up around 5.5% of naive CD4 clonotypes.

This clone was observed a single time. Its matching antigen is unknown. Germline assignment: CDR1 MNHNS and CDR2 SASEGT. V lost 1 base, J lost 3 bases, and 13 bases lay in between. The CDR3 covers 15 residues. The rearrangement joins TRBV6-1 to TRBJ2-7; no definite D call. Sequencing input: naive CD4+ T cells sorted from blood. The subset is: CD45RA+ positively selected. The receptor comes from a man aged 25 to 40 in good health. The CDR3 nucleotides read TGTGCCAGCAGTGAAGGTATTGGGCTATTCTACGAGCAGTACTTC. Translating it yields CASSEGIGLFYEQYF.